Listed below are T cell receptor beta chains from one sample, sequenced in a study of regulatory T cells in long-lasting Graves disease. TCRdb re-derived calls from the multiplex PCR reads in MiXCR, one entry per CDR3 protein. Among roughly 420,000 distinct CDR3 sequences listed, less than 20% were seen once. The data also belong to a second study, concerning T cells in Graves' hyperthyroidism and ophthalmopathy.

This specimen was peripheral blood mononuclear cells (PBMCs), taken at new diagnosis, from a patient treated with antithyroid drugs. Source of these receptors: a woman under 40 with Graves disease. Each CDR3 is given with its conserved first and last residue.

CASSQTGLSYEQYF TRBJ2-7 TRBV27
CASSQHRSGQYF TRBJ2-7 TRBV6-1
CASRGQGLDRETQYF TRBJ2-5 TRBV2
CASSSSRTSVTYEQYF TRBJ2-7 TRBV28
CASSVAVQETQYF TRBJ2-5 TRBV6-1
CASSRGTGGPQETQYF TRBJ2-5 TRBV3-1
CASSTSGPPSMDTQYF TRBJ2-3 TRBV19
CASSRAGSAYRTRQYEQYF TRBJ2-7 TRBV7-2
CASSLAGGSEAFF TRBJ1-1 TRBV7-8
CASSSQVGETQYF TRBJ2-5 TRBV7-9
CASNWRGNTDTQYF TRBJ2-3 TRBV19
CASSLGRGYGNQPQHF TRBJ1-5 TRBV27
CASTRGQGRQPQHF TRBJ1-5 TRBV6-1
CSAQTPDRGTGELFF TRBJ2-2 TRBV20-1
CASNWGASTDTQYF TRBJ2-3 TRBV11-2
CSATKLAGPGGQFF TRBJ2-1 TRBV20-1
CASSLYANNQPQHF TRBJ1-5 TRBV28
CASSPDSNEETQYF TRBJ2-5 TRBV10-1
CASSLSPGGPYNEQFF TRBJ2-1 TRBV28
CASSYSEDDTDTQYF TRBJ2-3 TRBV6-2/TRBV6-3
CSASRLAVYNEQFF TRBJ2-1 TRBV20-1
CATSRDPASREGYTF TRBJ1-2 TRBV15
CAIQGRRTNIQYF TRBJ2-4 TRBV12-3/TRBV12-4
CASSIFGVQAEAFF TRBJ1-1 TRBV19
CALREAGPYRSYTF TRBJ1-2 TRBV28
CSVEGVSGAFSYEQYF TRBJ2-7 TRBV29-1
CASSSFGSRGTKNIQYF TRBJ2-4 TRBV7-9
CASSPGHGENTEAFF TRBJ1-1 TRBV18
CASKALLGTGGTEAFF TRBJ1-1 TRBV28
CASSPGLAGATDTQYF TRBJ2-3 TRBV11-3
CASSTDWNEQFF TRBJ2-1 TRBV6-1
CASSRAQETQYF TRBJ2-5 TRBV7-2
CASSLRKGQKLTDTQYF TRBJ2-3 TRBV7-8
CASSLLVPLETQYF TRBJ2-5 TRBV11-2
CASSDPGQGAYEQYF TRBJ2-7 TRBV6-2/TRBV6-3
CASSLEGGKSSPLHF TRBJ1-6 TRBV5-1
CASSDPTSPGEQYF TRBJ2-7 TRBV5-1
CASSFGWYRGATNEKLFF TRBJ1-4 TRBV27
CASSISENTEAFF TRBJ1-1 TRBV19
CASRSESGEQYF TRBJ2-7 TRBV3-1
CTSDDRVTTEAFF TRBJ1-1 TRBV29-1
CASRNAAEQYF TRBJ2-7 TRBV6-2/TRBV6-3
CASSPARRASYEQYF TRBJ2-7 TRBV11-2
CAVQATYDYNEQFF TRBJ2-1 TRBV24-1
CASSSGTSRRYNEQFF TRBJ2-1 TRBV28
CSARDPGRTGGTDTQYF TRBJ2-3 TRBV20-1
CSAEKGSGANVLTF TRBJ2-6 TRBV20-1
CASSLLVSGRYEQYF TRBJ2-7 TRBV28
CAISEFTSLKNTGELFF TRBJ2-2 TRBV10-3
CASRLGVGGELFF TRBJ2-2 TRBV2
CASSYYGYQPQHF TRBJ1-5 TRBV6-5
CAWQGGNTGELFF TRBJ2-2 TRBV30
CASGLYGENTEAFF TRBJ1-1 TRBV12-5
CSARFPGQDYEQYF TRBJ2-7 TRBV20-1
CAISESPQRANEQFF TRBJ2-1 TRBV10-3